This TCR beta chain stems from a study of T-cell reconstitution after alpha-beta-depleted transplantation in children. Overall study results and limits: Among T cells one year after transplant, newly produced cells accounted for most counts and diversity. Reportedly, only several hundred clones from non-depleted graft cells drove alpha-beta T-cell counts at about two months. Diversity of TCRbeta at day 60 was high in some patients, arising from surviving recipient T cells and thymic progenitors.

As to this clonotype: The antigen is undetermined.

Library preparation (for TCRbeta) was performed with unique molecular identifiers. TCRdb used MiXCR to reprocess the PCR reads, holding one entry per CDR3 protein. The sample consists of 80,000 to 100,000 distinct CDR3 sequences, about a quarter of them appearing once. V lost 0 bases, J lost 1 base, and 15 bases lay in between. CDR1 and CDR2 from the germline V gene are SGHTA and FQGNSA. The CDR3 contains 17 residues. The V gene is TRBV7-2, the J gene TRBJ2-5, with D possibly matching TRBD1 (5 bases). This receptor was identified in a boy between 2 and 10 years old with acute lymphoblastic leukemia, due to receive a stem cell transplant. This specimen consisted of PBMCs, obtained before TCRalphabeta/CD19-depleted stem cell transplant. The CDR3, as DNA: TGTGCCAGCAGCTTAGCGGGGCAGGCCCTATTCCAAGAGACCCAGTACTTC. Its protein product is CASSLAGQALFQETQYF.